These T cell receptor beta chains were read from a single sample in a study of blood T cell repertoires in COVID-19. The protocol was immunoSEQ multiplex PCR, while the TCRdb copy is restricted to in-frame clones and leaves out a portion. The sample has about 140,000 clones; more than 75% are singletons. Sequencing used peripheral blood. These receptors originate from a human donor in a cohort sampled during active COVID-19. Both conserved end residues are part of each CDR3. The order of the fields is V gene, D gene, CDR3 length, clone size, J gene, CDR3 protein, CDR3 DNA. D genes are given only for firm matches. Clone size is shown for a subset of rows, as once, few, many or a class of expanded clone.

TRBV28	.	14	.	TRBJ1-2	CASSTPGANYGYTF	TGTGCCAGCAGTACCCCAGGGGCTAACTATGGCTACACCTTC
TRBV27	TRBD2	13	.	TRBJ2-3	CASKRGGPDTQYF	TGTGCCAGCAAGCGGGGGGGCCCAGATACGCAGTATTTT
TRBV5-1	.	14	.	TRBJ1-2	CASSLGRVHYGYTF	TGCGCCAGCAGCCTGGGGCGGGTTCACTATGGCTACACCTTC
TRBV29-1	TRBD1	13	.	TRBJ1-4	CSAMDRRGEKLFF	TGCAGCGCCATGGACAGGAGAGGAGAAAAACTGTTTTTT
TRBV6-6	TRBD1	16	.	TRBJ2-3	CASSYRERQGTDTQYF	TGTGCCAGCAGTTACAGGGAACGACAGGGGACAGATACGCAGTATTTT
TRBV27	.	15	.	TRBJ2-7	CASSLKGLIVYEQYF	TGTGCCAGCAGCCTTAAGGGGCTAATTGTTTACGAGCAGTACTTC
TRBV15	.	16	.	TRBJ1-1	CATSRGRTGLNTEAFF	TGTGCCACCAGCAGAGGACGTACAGGGCTAAACACTGAAGCTTTCTTT
TRBV28	.	11	.	TRBJ1-2	CASSFGYGYTF	TGTGCCAGCAGTTTCGGCTATGGCTACACCTTC
TRBV10-1	TRBD1	15	.	TRBJ2-7	CAGSVSGTGVYEQYF	TGCGCCGGCAGTGTCTCCGGGACAGGGGTCTACGAGCAGTACTTC
TRBV6-5	.	13	few	TRBJ2-7	CASTMRGGSDPYF	TGTGCCAGCACTATGAGGGGGGGTTCGGATCCGTACTTC
TRBV7-3	TRBD1	13	once	TRBJ2-3	CASSSTGGDTQYF	TGTGCCAGCTCTTCCACAGGGGGAGATACGCAGTATTTT
TRBV9	.	13	.	TRBJ1-1	CASSLRQFTEAFF	TGTGCCAGCAGCTTACGACAGTTCACTGAAGCTTTCTTT
TRBV7-9	.	13	.	TRBJ2-7	CASSPSTLHEQYF	TGTGCCAGCAGCCCCAGTACCCTCCACGAGCAGTACTTC
TRBV30	TRBD1	14	.	TRBJ1-2	CAWSIPGGSYGYTF	TGTGCCTGGAGTATCCCAGGGGGGAGCTATGGCTACACCTTC
TRBV7-9	TRBD1	16	.	TRBJ1-5	CASSTTGGGGNQPQHF	TGTGCCAGCAGTACGACAGGGGGCGGGGGCAATCAGCCCCAGCATTTT
TRBV7-2	TRBD2	16	.	TRBJ2-7	CASSLFSGGPGGEQYF	TGTGCCAGCAGCTTATTTAGCGGAGGCCCGGGGGGCGAGCAGTACTTC
TRBV28	.	12	.	TRBJ1-4	CASSVRNEKLFF	TGTGCCAGCAGTGTACGGAATGAAAAACTGTTTTTT
TRBV7-9	.	17	.	TRBJ2-4	CASSFTRQGMAKNIQYF	TGTGCCAGCAGCTTCACGCGTCAGGGCATGGCCAAAAACATTCAGTACTTC
TRBV12-3/TRBV12-4	.	12	.	TRBJ2-5	CASSLNSETQYF	TGTGCCAGCAGTTTGAACTCGGAGACCCAGTACTTC
TRBV7-9	TRBD2	16	.	TRBJ2-7	CASSLGLAGSSYEQYF	TGTGCCAGCAGCCTCGGACTAGCGGGGAGCTCCTACGAGCAGTACTTC
TRBV7-8	.	14	.	TRBJ2-1	CASSFVSNLNEQFF	TGTGCCAGCAGCTTTGTCTCCAACCTAAATGAGCAGTTCTTC
TRBV13	TRBD2	16	.	TRBJ2-1	CASSPRLAGGQIEQFF	TGTGCCAGCAGCCCGCGACTAGCGGGGGGCCAGATTGAGCAGTTCTTC
TRBV5-1	TRBD1	17	.	TRBJ2-7	CASSPQPGQGPSYEQYF	TGCGCCAGCAGCCCTCAACCGGGACAGGGTCCCTCCTACGAGCAGTACTTC
TRBV5-6	TRBD1	14	.	TRBJ1-1	CASSSGQVNTEAFF	TGTGCCAGCAGCTCTGGACAGGTGAACACTGAAGCTTTCTTT
TRBV11-3	TRBD2	20	.	TRBJ2-3	CASSLGRTSGSILEADTQYF	TGTGCCAGCAGCTTAGGACGGACTAGCGGGAGTATCCTTGAAGCAGATACGCAGTATTTT
TRBV2	.	11	.	TRBJ2-7	CASSGGDEQYF	TGTGCCAGCAGTGGAGGTGACGAGCAGTACTTC
TRBV7-2	TRBD1	14	.	TRBJ1-5	CASSLGRGHQPQHF	TGTGCCAGCAGTCTAGGCAGGGGGCATCAGCCCCAGCATTTT
TRBV14	.	14	.	TRBJ2-5	CATYLQTKQETQYF	TGTGCCACCTACCTACAGACCAAACAAGAGACCCAGTACTTC
TRBV7-2	TRBD1	15	.	TRBJ1-6	CASSSGQGESSPLHF	TGTGCCAGCAGCTCGGGACAGGGGGAAAGTTCACCCCTCCACTTT
TRBV6-1	.	14	.	TRBJ1-1	CASSEANRNTEAFF	TGTGCCAGCAGTGAAGCGAACAGGAACACTGAAGCTTTCTTT
TRBV7-2	.	14	few	TRBJ1-5	CASKSTRGSQPQHF	TGTGCCAGCAAATCTACTCGGGGATCTCAGCCCCAGCATTTT
TRBV28	.	16	.	TRBJ1-6	CASSSTGFGSNSPLHF	TGTGCCAGCAGTTCCACAGGGTTTGGTAGTAATTCACCCCTCCACTTT
TRBV28	.	14	.	TRBJ1-2	CASSLGQPLPGYTF	TGTGCCAGCAGTTTGGGGCAGCCCCTCCCTGGCTACACCTTC
TRBV29-1	TRBD2	16	.	TRBJ2-3	CSVSGLAGVRTDTQYF	TGCAGCGTTTCCGGACTAGCGGGGGTACGCACAGATACGCAGTATTTT
TRBV6-5	TRBD2	14	many	TRBJ2-7	CSTHSGRGYHEQYF	TGTTCCACCCATAGCGGGAGGGGGTACCACGAGCAGTACTTC
TRBV6-5	.	15	.	TRBJ2-1	CASSYRGLSYNEQFF	TGTGCCAGCAGTTACAGGGGCCTCTCCTACAATGAGCAGTTCTTC
TRBV7-2	TRBD2	16	.	TRBJ2-7	CASSLAGGPGSYEQYF	TGTGCCAGCAGCTTAGCGGGAGGGCCGGGCTCCTACGAGCAGTACTTC
TRBV9	.	15	few	TRBJ2-1	CASSPVAKYNDEQFF	TGTGCCAGCAGCCCAGTGGCAAAATACAACGATGAGCAGTTCTTC
TRBV7-2	TRBD1	17	.	TRBJ1-4	CASSLNSPGQGAEKLFF	TGTGCCAGCAGCTTAAACTCCCCGGGACAGGGGGCCGAGAAACTGTTTTTT
TRBV7-9	.	15	.	TRBJ2-5	CASSFGTPGGETQYF	TGTGCCAGCAGCTTCGGGACTCCGGGCGGGGAGACCCAGTACTTC
TRBV5-1	TRBD1	14	.	TRBJ1-5	CASSRTGSGQPQHF	TGCGCCAGCAGCCGGACAGGGAGTGGGCAGCCCCAGCATTTT
TRBV10-2	.	12	.	TRBJ1-1	CASSGSRGEAFF	TGCGCCAGCAGTGGTAGCCGCGGTGAAGCTTTCTTT
TRBV5-6	.	14	.	TRBJ2-7	CASRAYGGPEEQYF	TGTGCCAGCAGGGCATACGGGGGGCCGGAGGAGCAGTACTTC
TRBV3-1/TRBV3-2	.	16	.	TRBJ1-2	CASSHLGEGFIYGYTF	TGTGCCAGCAGCCACCTTGGGGAGGGGTTCATCTATGGCTACACCTTC
TRBV27	TRBD2	13	.	TRBJ2-1	CASRGGIYNEQFF	TGTGCCAGCCGGGGGGGGATCTACAATGAGCAGTTCTTC
TRBV18	.	13	.	TRBJ1-1	CASSLTGGTEAFF	TGTGCCAGCTCACTGACGGGAGGGACTGAAGCTTTCTTT
TRBV11-2	.	13	.	TRBJ2-5	CASSLEQGQTQYF	TGTGCCAGCAGCTTAGAACAGGGACAGACCCAGTACTTC